The 16 T cell receptor beta chains below come from one sample, sequenced in a study of blood T cell repertoires in COVID-19 (dated by TCRdb to 2018 to 2020). Receptor libraries were prepared by the immunoSEQ multiplex PCR assay. TCRdb took over this immuneACCESS table, retaining in-frame rearrangements with V and J assigned. Such tables are incomplete; in checked studies, under half of the missing clones stem from an unresolved V gene, and the remainder is unexplained. A total of around 150,000 clones appear in this sample, almost 80% of them only once. The top ten clones comprise roughly 8.6% of the sample. Sequencing was performed on peripheral blood. Receptors originate from a man aged 45 to 65 with active or convalescent COVID-19.

The count of this clone is one. Here the CDR3 DNA reads TGCGCCAGCAGCCCCCGACAGGGCGCAGATACGCAGTATTTT. Protein: CASSPRQGADTQYF. This chain connects TRBV4-1 to TRBJ2-3, with 7 bases aligning to TRBD1. V shed 4 bases, J shed 4 bases, and the junction held 5 bases outside the gene matches. CDR1 MGHRA and CDR2 YSYEKL come from the germline V gene. CDR3 length: 14 amino acids.

V usage is TRBV3-1 (or the pseudogene TRBV3-2) and J usage is TRBJ1-2; perhaps TRBD1 as D (6 bases). With 5 bases removed from V and 2 bases from J, the gap between germline ends came to 9 bases. This CDR3 has 13 residues. Germline V gene sequence: CDR1 LGHDT, CDR2 YNNKEL (reference sequence). As DNA, the CDR3 is TGTGCCAGCAGCTACAGGGAAAACTATGGCTACACCTTC. Residues: CASSYRENYGYTF.

This chain links TRBV9 with TRBJ2-5; 8 nucleotides line up with TRBD2. The germline V gene has CDR1 SGDLS and CDR2 YYNGEE. J gave up 5 bases and V 2 bases, and 11 bases lay outside the gene matches. This CDR3 has 16 residues. The CDR3 DNA reads as TGTGCCAGCAGCGTCGACCCCGGGGGGGAGGGGGAGACCCAGTACTTC. It codes for CASSVDPGGEGETQYF.

This clone was seen just once. V and J are TRBV2 and TRBJ2-3; 7 bases fit TRBD1. This CDR3 spans 15 amino acids. Germline values: CDR1 SNHLY, CDR2 FYNNEI. Trimming cost V 8 bases and J 0 bases; bases outside gene matches: 8. CDR3 in DNA: TGTGCCAGCGTGAGGCCGGGACAGAGCACAGATACGCAGTATTTT. This encodes CASVRPGQSTDTQYF.

This clone was detected only a few times. The chain is built from TRBV6-5 and TRBJ1-5; D might be TRBD1 (6 bases). The CDR3 length is 16 residues. Germline-derived CDR1 and CDR2 are MNHEY and SVGAGI. Trimming removed 4 bases from V and 0 bases from J, with 13 bases in between. CDR3 sequence (DNA): TGTGCCAGCAGTTCCCCGGGGGGGGCTAGCAATCAGCCCCAGCATTTT. Translating it yields CASSSPGGASNQPQHF.

The chain couples TRBV6-6 to TRBJ2-2, with 7 bases that match TRBD1. CDR3 length equals 16 residues. CDR1 MNHNY and CDR2 SVGAGI come from the germline V gene (reference sequence). V shed 2 bases and J 0 bases; nucleotides not matched to a gene: 3. CDR3 bases: TGTGCCAGCAGTTACGCCGGACAGGCGAACACCGGGGAGCTGTTTTTT. This sequence encodes CASSYAGQANTGELFF.

This clone appeared a few times. The V and J genes are TRBV28 and TRBJ2-7, with 7 bases lining up with TRBD1. CDR1 and CDR2 (germline): MDHEN, SYDVKM. This CDR3 is 16 amino acids long. With 5 bases clipped from V and 1 base from J, the junction kept 11 bases outside the gene matches. The CDR3 spells CASSPQKGARSYEQYF. CDR3 coding DNA: TGTGCCAGCAGTCCCCAGAAGGGGGCGAGGTCCTACGAGCAGTACTTC.

CDR3 residues: CASSAGFREKLFF. DNA for the CDR3: TGTGCCAGCAGTGCAGGGTTCCGAGAAAAACTGTTTTTT. The chain couples TRBV6-1 to TRBJ1-4; tentative D call: TRBD1 (5 bases). The CDR3 is 13 residues long. CDR1 and CDR2 from the germline V gene are MNHNS and SASEGT. Trimming removed 4 bases at V and 8 bases at J, with 11 bases between.

This chain joins TRBV6-5 and TRBJ2-1; 8 bases align to TRBD1. The CDR3 has 14 residues. Germline-derived CDR1 and CDR2 are MNHEY and SVGAGI. The junction had 5 bases not matched to a gene; V was cut back by 5 bases and J by 5 bases. Here the CDR3 DNA reads TGTGCCAGCAGTCGACGGGGACAGGACAATGAGCAGTTCTTC. Translating gives CASSRRGQDNEQFF.

The chain links TRBV20-1 to TRBJ2-7, with 12 nucleotides matching TRBD2. Germline V gene data show CDR1 as DFQATT and CDR2 as SNEGSKA (reference sequence). The ends lost 3 bases at V and 5 bases at J; junction bases unmatched: 5. The CDR3 is 14 residues long. In DNA, the CDR3 is TGCAGTGCTAGTTCGACTAGCGGGAGCAACGAGCAGTACTTC. Its translation is CSASSTSGSNEQYF.

The rearrangement links TRBV7-9 to TRBJ2-3; the D gene is possibly TRBD1 (5 bases). Germline V gene sequence: CDR1 SEHNR, CDR2 FQNEAQ (reference sequence). The CDR3 totals 15 residues. Trimming shortened V by 2 bases and J by 2 bases, and 11 bases separated the two germline ends. The CDR3 region has the DNA TGTGCCAGCAGCTTAAGGGGTGGGCCCACAGATACGCAGTATTTT. Translation gives CASSLRGGPTDTQYF.

This sequence joins TRBV7-6 and TRBJ2-5; no definite D call. CDR3 length: 14 amino acids. V gave up 1 base and J gave up 5 bases, with 11 bases separating them. Germline values: CDR1 SGHVS, CDR2 FNYEAQ. The CDR3 is CASSLDQASETQYF. In nucleotides, the CDR3 is TGTGCCAGCAGCTTAGATCAGGCCTCGGAGACCCAGTACTTC.

The sample holds a few counts of this clone. The chain recombines TRBV28 with TRBJ1-5; TRBD1 agrees at 10 bases. This CDR3 is built from 16 residues. Trimming cost V 7 bases and J 5 bases; bases outside gene matches: 11. Germline assignment: CDR1 MDHEN and CDR2 SYDVKM. In DNA form, the CDR3 reads TGTGCCAGCACCCTGGTCCGGGACAGGGGTGATCAGCCCCAGCATTTT. Translated, it gives CASTLVRDRGDQPQHF.

The chain couples TRBV2 to TRBJ2-7, with 7 nucleotides matching TRBD2. V lost 6 bases to trimming and J lost 4 bases; unmatched junction nucleotides: 9. CDR3 size: 14 residues. From germline, CDR1 is SNHLY and CDR2 FYNNEI. The CDR3 region is CASRNGGSRYEQYF. CDR3 nucleotides: TGTGCCAGCAGAAACGGCGGGAGCCGGTACGAGCAGTACTTC.

V gene TRBV4-1 combines with J gene TRBJ2-5; TRBD1 matches 9 bases. The ends lost 2 bases at V and 4 bases at J; junction bases unmatched: 8. There are 16 residues in the CDR3. Germline CDR1 reads MGHRA; CDR2 reads YSYEKL. For the CDR3, the DNA is TGCGCCAGCAGCCAACTTCATCGACAGGGGGGAGAGACCCAGTACTTC. It translates to CASSQLHRQGGETQYF.

The gene calls are TRBV11-3 and TRBJ2-3; D is perhaps TRBD1 (6 bases). Germline CDR1 SGHNT, CDR2 YENEEA. Trimming took off 4 bases at V and 6 bases at J, with 17 bases between the two ends. The CDR3 runs 15 residues. The CDR3 nucleotides are TGTGCCAGCAGCTCGACAGGAAATGCGGCCGATACGCAGTATTTT. Protein: CASSSTGNAADTQYF.